This T cell receptor beta chain came from a study of response to subunit inactivated influenza vaccine. One entry per CDR3 protein, called by TCRdb with MiXCR from the RT-PCR reads. The sample carries some 540,000 distinct CDR3 sequences, around 25% recorded once. Germline V gives CDR1 MGHRA, CDR2 YSYEKL. The V and J ends lost 2 bases and 7 bases respectively, with 6 bases between them. The CDR3 length is 12 residues. The sample was also reused in another study, on T cells expressing NK-cell markers. That study adds: Template switching by 5'RACE with UMIs generated the TCR beta cDNA. Sorted CD3+CD56+NKG2C+, CD3+CD56+NKG2C- and CD3+CD56-NKG2C+ T-cell subsets were beta-chain profiled. Eight donors were sequenced, seven testing HCMV-seropositive and one testing seronegative. Sorting was limited to alpha-beta TCR-expressing T cells with an anti-gamma-delta TCR antibody in several experiments. Clones of NKG2C+ T cells that had expanded were of unclear HCMV specificity.

Sequenced here: CD4+ T cells sorted from PBMCs, sampled approximately 13 days after vaccination. The chain has TRBV4-1 and TRBJ2-1, with D hard to call. The receptor was isolated from a man aged 50 to 60 who received an inactivated influenza vaccine. The CDR3 here is CASSQPNNEQFF. CDR3 coding DNA: TGCGCCAGCAGCCAACCAAATAATGAGCAGTTCTTC.